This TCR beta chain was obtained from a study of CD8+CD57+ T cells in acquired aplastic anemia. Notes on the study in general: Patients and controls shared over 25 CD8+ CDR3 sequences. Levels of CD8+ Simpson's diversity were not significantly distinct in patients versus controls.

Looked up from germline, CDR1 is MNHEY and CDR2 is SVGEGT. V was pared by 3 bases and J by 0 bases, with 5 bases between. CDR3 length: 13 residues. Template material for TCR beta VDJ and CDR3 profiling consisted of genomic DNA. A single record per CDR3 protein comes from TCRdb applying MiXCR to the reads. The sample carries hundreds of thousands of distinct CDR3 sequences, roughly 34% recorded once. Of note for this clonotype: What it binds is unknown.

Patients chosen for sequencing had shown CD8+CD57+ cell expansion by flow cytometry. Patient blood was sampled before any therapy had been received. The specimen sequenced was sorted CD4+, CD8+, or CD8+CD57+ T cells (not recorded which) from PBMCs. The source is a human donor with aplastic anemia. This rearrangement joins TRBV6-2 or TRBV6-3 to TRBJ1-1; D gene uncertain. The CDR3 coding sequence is TGTGCCAGCAGTTATGAGCTGAACACTGAAGCTTTCTTT. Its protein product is CASSYELNTEAFF.